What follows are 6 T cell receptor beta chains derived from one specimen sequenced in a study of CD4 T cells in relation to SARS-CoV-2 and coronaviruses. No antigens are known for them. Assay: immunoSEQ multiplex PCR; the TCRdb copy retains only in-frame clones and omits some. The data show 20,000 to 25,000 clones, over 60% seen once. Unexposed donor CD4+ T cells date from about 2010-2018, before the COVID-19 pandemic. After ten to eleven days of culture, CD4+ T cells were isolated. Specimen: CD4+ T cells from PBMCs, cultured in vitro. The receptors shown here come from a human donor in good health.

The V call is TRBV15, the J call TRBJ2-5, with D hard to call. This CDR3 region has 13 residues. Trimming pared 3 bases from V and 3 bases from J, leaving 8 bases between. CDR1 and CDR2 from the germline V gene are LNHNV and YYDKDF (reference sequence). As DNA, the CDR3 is TGTGCCACCAGCAGGGACCTGAAAGAGACCCAGTACTTC. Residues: CATSRDLKETQYF.

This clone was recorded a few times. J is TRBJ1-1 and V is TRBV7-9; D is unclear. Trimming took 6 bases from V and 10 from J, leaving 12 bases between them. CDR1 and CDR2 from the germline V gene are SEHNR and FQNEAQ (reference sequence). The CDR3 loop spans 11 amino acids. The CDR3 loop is CASSSGKVAFF. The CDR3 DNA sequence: TGTGCCAGCAGTTCCGGGAAAGTAGCTTTCTTT. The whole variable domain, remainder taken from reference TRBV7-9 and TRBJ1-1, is DTGVSQNPRHKITKRGQNVTFRCDPISEHNRLYWYRQTLGQGPEFLTYFQNEAQLEKSRLLSDRFSAERPKGSFSTLEIQRTEQGDSAMYLCASSSGKVAFFGQGTRLTVV.

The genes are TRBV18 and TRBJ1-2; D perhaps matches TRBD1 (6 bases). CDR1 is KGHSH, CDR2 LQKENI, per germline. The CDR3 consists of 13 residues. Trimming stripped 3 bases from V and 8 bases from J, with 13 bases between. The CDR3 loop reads CASSPDTGNGYTF. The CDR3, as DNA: TGTGCCAGCTCACCCGACACAGGGAACGGCTACACCTTC.

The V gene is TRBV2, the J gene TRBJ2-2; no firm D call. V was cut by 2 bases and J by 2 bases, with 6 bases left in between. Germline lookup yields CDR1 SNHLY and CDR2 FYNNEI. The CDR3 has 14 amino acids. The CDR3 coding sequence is TGTGCCAGCAGTGAATGGCCAAACACCGGGGAGCTGTTTTTT. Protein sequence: CASSEWPNTGELFF.

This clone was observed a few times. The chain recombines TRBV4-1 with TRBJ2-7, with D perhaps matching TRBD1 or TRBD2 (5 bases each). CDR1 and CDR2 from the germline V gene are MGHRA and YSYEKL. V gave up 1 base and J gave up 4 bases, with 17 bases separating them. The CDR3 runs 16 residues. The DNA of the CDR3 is TGCGCCAGCAGCCAAGGTTTCCCCCGGGACGGATACGAGCAGTACTTC. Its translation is CASSQGFPRDGYEQYF.

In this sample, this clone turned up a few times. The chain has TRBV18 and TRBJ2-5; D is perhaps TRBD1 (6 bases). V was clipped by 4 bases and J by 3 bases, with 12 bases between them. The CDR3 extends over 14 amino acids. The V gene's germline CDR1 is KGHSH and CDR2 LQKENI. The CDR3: CASSLQGREETQYF. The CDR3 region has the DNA TGTGCCAGCTCACTACAGGGTCGGGAAGAGACCCAGTACTTC.